This TCR beta chain was identified during a study of beta chain features in type 1 diabetes. This clone came up a few times. Antigen specificity is unknown. Germline CDR1 is LGHNA and CDR2 is YNFKEQ. The CDR3 is 16 residues long. Trimming shortened V by 5 bases and J by 2 bases, and 19 bases separated the two germline ends. Investigators reverse transcribed all isolated RNA, so they sequenced expressed TCRB transcripts. Clones were read by immunoSEQ multiplex PCR, and TCRdb kept only the in-frame ones, dropping some. The repertoire holds 250,000 to 300,000 clones, with roughly 25% as singletons. Study-level points and caveats: Shortening that was moderate but significant affected the TCRB CDR3s of Type 1 diabetes patients in all four CD4+ subsets.

This chain joins TRBV4-2 and TRBJ2-7; maybe TRBD2 (6 bases). Sample: naive CD4+ T cells from blood. The receptor comes from a woman in her thirties with type 1 diabetes. The DNA of the CDR3 is TGTGCCAGCAGCTATGGGGGGAGAGACTCTACCTACGAGCAGTACTTC. As protein: CASSYGGRDSTYEQYF.